The source of this T cell receptor (beta chain) is a study of CD4 and CD8 cells across lung adenocarcinoma regions. This clonotype turned up a few times. The patients had localized lung adenocarcinoma, a non-small cell subtype. TCRdb reanalysed the PCR reads using MiXCR and keeps one entry per CDR3 protein. Among several thousand distinct CDR3 sequences listed, approximately 53% were seen once. This CDR3 contains 14 residues. Germline lookup yields CDR1 MNHEY and CDR2 SVGEGT. V gave up 4 bases and J gave up 3 bases, with 10 bases separating them. The chain couples TRBV6-2 or TRBV6-3 to TRBJ2-1; D may be TRBD2 (5 bases). This clonotype was obtained from a female donor with lung adenocarcinoma. The CD4 and CD8 labels of this study may be unreliable. Sequencing was carried out using CD4+ T cells from the center of a lung tumor. CDR3 DNA sequence: TGTGCCAGCAGTTCGGGGTTTCGCTACAATGAGCAGTTCTTC. It translates to CASSSGFRYNEQFF.